This TCR beta chain was captured by sequencing in a study of persistence of HIV-infected CD4 T cells (dated by TCRdb to the early 2020s). With regard to the full study: Suppressive ART had been received by participants for a median of roughly eight years. For the TCR cluster analysis across participants, under 10 participants were included for CMV and more than five participants for Gag. CMV- and HIV-1 Gag-responding CD4+ T cells were isolated from ART-treated individuals so that antigen-driven clonal expansion of HIV-1-infected cells could be examined. TCRbeta sequencing assessed the clonality of all cells in each sorted population, while proviral sequencing assessed the clonality of infected cells. Peripheral blood samples of up to about 200 mL were collected at multiple time points, except for a couple of participants, who underwent leukapheresis at a single time point.

General conclusions and limits of the study: Significantly lower TCRbeta richness was observed in CMV- and Gag-responding cells than in anti-CD3/anti-CD28-responding cells, and higher oligoclonality was observed in CMV-responding cells than in CD3/CD28-stimulated and Gag-responding cells. TCR oligoclonality correlated with proviral oligoclonality within the same sorted populations. Bulk TCR analyses could not be restricted to the rare CMV-responding cells that actually carried HIV-1 proviruses. Only a small number of individuals took part in the study, and the range of antigens tested was limited. Degenerate expanded CDR3beta sequences were enriched in antigen-responding cells, suggesting convergent selection of CD4+ responses to CMV and Gag.

As concerns this clone: Its recognized antigen is unknown. The input lacks base qualities; no much larger clone sits a single base away.

The CDR3 runs 15 amino acids, cysteine and phenylalanine included. The only DNA kept is the CDR3, 45 bases in frame from the first base. The germline ends are 9 bases apart after V is trimmed by 0 bases and J by 0 bases. Via the germline V gene, CDR1 is SGDLS and CDR2 YYNGEE. The immunoSEQ hsTCRB assay version 4, run in survey mode, was used to sequence TCRbeta repertoires from genomic DNA. For TCRbeta sequencing, genomic DNA was diluted to around 9.6 ng/uL, and up to 1 ug was used per sample. For the original study's pipeline: ImmunoSeq Analyzer 3.0 was used for analysis of TCRbeta data, and diversity was computed on productive nucleotide rearrangements. Using the Immunarch R package, lower-bound TCR diversity was estimated with the improved Chao index and clonality was estimated with the Gini coefficient. Nucleotide rearrangements that differed but encoded the same CDR3beta amino acid sequence were counted as separate clonotypes. Differential abundance analysis found TCRbeta sequences that were significantly enriched in antigen-responding cells compared with anti-CD3/anti-CD28-activated cells. GLIPH2 grouped TCRs by predicted peptide-MHC specificity, both within each participant and across combined participant data sets. Entries here come from immuneACCESS through TCRdb and include only in-frame sequences with V and J called. Some clones fail to appear in such tables; in the studies checked, an unresolved V gene covers under half of the shortfall, and the cause of the remainder is unknown. D and trimming were read from the DNA, whereas the V and J calls and clone size are those reported in that table. This sample has approximately 25,000 clones in its table, and approximately 74% of those were observed once. The ten largest clonotypes hold around 1.8% of the sample.

This sample's treatment or condition label indicates: suppressive antiretroviral therapy. A pool of overlapping HIV-1 Gag 15-mer peptides, at about 0.99 ug per peptide per mL, was used to stimulate the cells. Sorting of responding CD4+ T cells was based on upregulation of both CD40 ligand and CD69. Participants were HIV-1-infected adults who started suppressive ART during chronic infection. For at least 4 years, participants had undetectable plasma HIV-1 RNA, below 50 copies/mL. To be included, a participant needed positive CMV serology and a CD4+ T cell count above 400 cells/uL. Before stimulation, PBMCs were isolated using density centrifugation and then depleted of CD8+ T cells. Stimulation of CD8-depleted PBMCs was carried out for approximately 20 hours with anti-CD28/CD49d costimulation, CD40-blocking antibody and enfuvirtide, to prevent new infections. Cell sorting was performed on a Beckman Coulter MoFlo Legacy or XDP sorter, and dead cells were excluded with propidium iodide. For samples with more than one million cells, genomic DNA was extracted with the QIAamp DNA Mini Kit, and for all other samples the Quick-DNA Microprep Kit was used.

The rearranged segments are TRBV9 and TRBJ2-5, with no reliable assignment of the D segment. This material consisted of CD4+ T cells sorted from PBMCs after roughly 19-hour stimulation, taken from a patient who received antiretroviral therapy. Explained via the paper, the cell subset or site label denotes: CD40L+CD69+ CD4 T cells responding to HIV-1 Gag peptides. This sequence originates from an adult man with HIV who was CMV-seropositive. The CDR3 region has the sequence CASSVGALYQETQYF. The DNA is as follows: TGTGCCAGCAGCGTAGGGGCTTTGTACCAAGAGACCCAGTACTTC.